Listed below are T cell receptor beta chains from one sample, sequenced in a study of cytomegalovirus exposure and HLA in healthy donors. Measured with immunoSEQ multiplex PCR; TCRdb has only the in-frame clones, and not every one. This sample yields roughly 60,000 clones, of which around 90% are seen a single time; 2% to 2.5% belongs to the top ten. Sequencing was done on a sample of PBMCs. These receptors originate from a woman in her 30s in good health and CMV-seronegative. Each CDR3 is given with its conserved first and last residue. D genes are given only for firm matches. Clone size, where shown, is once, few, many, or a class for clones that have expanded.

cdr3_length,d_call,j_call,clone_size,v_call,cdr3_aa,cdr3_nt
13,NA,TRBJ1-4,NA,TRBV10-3,CASQPRGNEKLFF,TGTGCCTCGCAACCTCGGGGGAATGAAAAACTGTTTTTT
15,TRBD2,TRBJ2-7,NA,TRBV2,CASSDASGSSYEQYF,TGTGCCAGCAGTGATGCCAGCGGGAGCTCCTACGAGCAGTACTTC
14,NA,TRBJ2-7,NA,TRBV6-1,CASTGTSGPWEQYF,TGTGCCAGCACCGGGACATCGGGACCGTGGGAGCAGTACTTC
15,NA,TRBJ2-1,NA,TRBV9,CASSVGAATYNEQFF,TGTGCCAGCAGCGTAGGAGCGGCCACCTACAATGAGCAGTTCTTC
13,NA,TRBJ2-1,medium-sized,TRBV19,CASSMRSAHEQFF,TGTGCCAGTAGTATGAGGTCAGCCCATGAGCAGTTCTTC
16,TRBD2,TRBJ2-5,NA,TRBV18,CASSPASGRREETQYF,TGTGCCAGCTCACCAGCTAGCGGGAGGAGAGAGGAGACCCAGTACTTC
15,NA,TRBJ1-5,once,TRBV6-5,CASSYSSRSNQPQHF,TGTGCCAGCAGTTACTCGAGCCGGAGCAATCAGCCCCAGCATTTT
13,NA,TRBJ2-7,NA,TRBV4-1,CASSRGAAGEQYF,TGCGCCAGCAGCCGGGGAGCCGCCGGCGAGCAGTACTTC
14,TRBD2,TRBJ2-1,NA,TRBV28,CASSSAGGPVEQFF,TGTGCCAGCAGTTCAGCGGGAGGGCCCGTTGAGCAGTTCTTC
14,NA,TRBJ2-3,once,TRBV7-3,CASSLTAGTDTQYF,TGTGCCAGCAGCTTAACGGCCGGCACAGATACGCAGTATTTT
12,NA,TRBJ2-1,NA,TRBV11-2,CASSLGRDQQFF,TGTGCCAGCAGCTTAGGGAGGGACCAGCAGTTCTTC
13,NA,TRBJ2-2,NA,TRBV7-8,CASSRTGTGELFF,TGTGCCAGCAGCCGTACAGGGACCGGGGAGCTGTTTTTT
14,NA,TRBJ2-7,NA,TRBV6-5,CASSYFAGTYEQYF,TGTGCCAGCAGTTACTTTGCAGGGACCTACGAGCAGTACTTC
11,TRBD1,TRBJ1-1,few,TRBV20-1,CSASQGAEAFF,TGCAGTGCTAGTCAGGGGGCAGAAGCTTTCTTT
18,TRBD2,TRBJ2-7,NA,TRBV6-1,CASSGWASGKTTSYEQYF,TGTGCCAGCAGTGGTTGGGCTAGCGGGAAAACAACCTCCTACGAGCAGTACTTC
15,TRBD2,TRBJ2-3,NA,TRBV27,CASSPLAGGADTQYF,TGTGCCAGCAGTCCTCTAGCGGGAGGTGCTGATACGCAGTATTTT
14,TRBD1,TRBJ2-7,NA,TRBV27,CASSQDRSSYEQYF,TGTGCCAGCAGTCAGGACAGGAGCTCCTACGAGCAGTACTTC
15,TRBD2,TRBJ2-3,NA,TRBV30,CAWSWAGGLGDTQYF,TGTGCCTGGAGTTGGGCGGGAGGGCTGGGAGATACGCAGTATTTT
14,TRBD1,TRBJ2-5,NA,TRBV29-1,CSVGNRGPQETQYF,TGCAGCGTGGGAAACAGGGGCCCCCAAGAGACCCAGTACTTC
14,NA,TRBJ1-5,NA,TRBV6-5,CASSELPPSQPQHF,TGTGCCAGCAGTGAGCTCCCGCCAAGTCAGCCCCAGCATTTT
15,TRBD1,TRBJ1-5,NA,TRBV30,CAWSGGTGASQPQHF,TGTGCCTGGAGTGGGGGGACAGGGGCCAGCCAGCCCCAGCATTTT
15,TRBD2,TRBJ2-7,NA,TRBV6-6,CASKELAGASYEQYF,TGTGCCAGCAAGGAACTAGCGGGGGCTTCCTACGAGCAGTACTTC
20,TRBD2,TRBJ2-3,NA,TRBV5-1,CASSLADGAGGFGGADTQYF,TGCGCCAGCAGCTTGGCCGACGGGGCTGGTGGCTTCGGGGGGGCAGATACGCAGTATTTT
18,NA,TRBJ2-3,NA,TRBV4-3,CASSQDLQGLASTDTQYF,TGCGCCAGCAGCCAAGATTTGCAGGGGCTGGCTAGCACAGATACGCAGTATTTT
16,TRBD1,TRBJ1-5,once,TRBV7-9,CASSAGQGVSNQPQHF,TGTGCCAGCAGCGCAGGACAGGGAGTAAGCAATCAGCCCCAGCATTTT
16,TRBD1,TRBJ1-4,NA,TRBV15,CATSRDGGQGREKLFF,TGTGCCACCAGCAGAGATGGAGGACAGGGACGTGAAAAACTGTTTTTT
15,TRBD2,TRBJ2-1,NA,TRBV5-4,CASSSPSGSRYEQFF,TGTGCCAGCAGCTCCCCTAGCGGGAGTAGGTATGAGCAGTTCTTC
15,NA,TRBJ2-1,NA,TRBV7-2,CASSLKGANYNEQFF,TGTGCCAGCAGCTTAAAAGGGGCCAACTACAATGAGCAGTTCTTC
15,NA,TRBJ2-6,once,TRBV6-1,CASSESPAGANVLTF,TGTGCCAGCAGTGAGTCCCCAGCTGGGGCCAACGTCCTGACTTTC
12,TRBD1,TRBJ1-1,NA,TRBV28,CASSPRGQGAFF,TGTGCCAGCAGTCCCCGGGGACAGGGGGCTTTCTTT
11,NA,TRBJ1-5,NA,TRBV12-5,CASGLFQPQHF,TGTGCTAGTGGTCTTTTTCAGCCCCAGCATTTT
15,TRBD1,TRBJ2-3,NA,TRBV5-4,CASSVRDSPGDTQYF,TGTGCCAGCAGCGTAAGGGACAGCCCCGGGGATACGCAGTATTTT